This TCR beta chain was observed in a study of T cell changes during pregnancy in multiple sclerosis. The CDR3 spans 13 residues, counting both ends. Points on this clone: Since no conserved phenylalanine or tryptophan closes the CDR3, a read error is the likely cause. The DNA is omitted, as the CDR3 cannot be located on it reliably, and the CDR3 follows TCRdb's listing.

Repertoires were generated with immunoSEQ multiplex PCR, while TCRdb's copy carries only in-frame clones and drops some. Found here are some 77,000 clones, approximately 94% of them singletons; the top ten hold 2.5% to 3%. The material was peripheral blood, obtained after pregnancy. The clonotype originates from a female donor in good health, enrolled as a control in a pregnancy study. This chain joins TRBV23-1 and TRBJ1-1; whether TRBD1, the table's D call, matches the DNA was not checked. TRBV23-1 is labeled an ORF, and its function is uncertain. CDR3 residues: CASSQSDPGQMGL.